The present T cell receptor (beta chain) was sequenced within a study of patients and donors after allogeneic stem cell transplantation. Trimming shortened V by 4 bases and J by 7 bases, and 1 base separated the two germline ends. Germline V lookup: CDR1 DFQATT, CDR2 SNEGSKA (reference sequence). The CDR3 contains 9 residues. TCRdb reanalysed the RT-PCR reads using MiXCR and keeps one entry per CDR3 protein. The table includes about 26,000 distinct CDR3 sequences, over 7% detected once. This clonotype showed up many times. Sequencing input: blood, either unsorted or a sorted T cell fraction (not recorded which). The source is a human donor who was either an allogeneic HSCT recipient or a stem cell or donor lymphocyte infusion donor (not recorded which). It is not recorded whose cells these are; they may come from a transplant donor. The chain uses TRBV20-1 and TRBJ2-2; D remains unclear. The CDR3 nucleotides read TGCAGTGCTATCGGGGAGCTGTTTTTT. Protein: CSAIGELFF.